A selection of T cell receptor beta chains follows, all from one sample in a study of blood T cell repertoires in COVID-19. The table came from immunoSEQ multiplex PCR; TCRdb's copy has only in-frame clones and leaves some out. The data hold under 200,000 clones, with approximately 86% observed a single time. Sequencing was done on a sample of PBMCs or T cells enriched from blood (not recorded which). All receptors come from a woman aged 60-75 years with acute COVID-19. Each CDR3 is given with its conserved first and last residue. A D gene is named only where the DNA matches it firmly. Not all rows give a size; the values are once, few, many and, for expanded clones, a class.

clone size,D gene,V gene,J gene,CDR3 protein,CDR3 DNA
-,-,TRBV4-2,TRBJ2-3,CASSQETGEGTDTQYF,TGTGCCAGCAGCCAAGAGACAGGCGAGGGGACAGATACGCAGTATTTT
few,-,TRBV6-5,TRBJ2-3,CASSYQPSGTDTQYF,TGTGCCAGCAGCTACCAACCTTCAGGGACAGATACGCAGTATTTT
-,TRBD1,TRBV7-8,TRBJ1-2,CASSQRTPGQGAGGYTF,TGTGCCAGCAGCCAGAGAACCCCGGGACAGGGGGCCGGTGGCTACACCTTC
-,-,TRBV19,TRBJ1-5,CASSMGHMGNQPQHF,TGTGCCAGTAGTATGGGACACATGGGCAATCAGCCCCAGCATTTT
-,-,TRBV18,TRBJ1-4,CASSPREQGYEKLFF,TGTGCCAGCTCACCACGTGAACAGGGATATGAAAAACTGTTTTTT
-,-,TRBV4-3,TRBJ2-2,CASSQIGARAGELFF,TGCGCCAGCAGCCAAATCGGAGCCAGGGCCGGGGAGCTGTTTTTT
few,-,TRBV19,TRBJ1-2,CASSIGGHLNYGYTF,TGTGCCAGTAGTATAGGGGGACATCTTAACTATGGCTACACCTTC
-,TRBD1,TRBV15,TRBJ1-6,CATSRAGTGNSPLHF,TGTGCCACCAGCAGGGCCGGGACAGGTAATTCACCCCTCCACTTT
-,-,TRBV7-9,TRBJ1-4,CASSPTPEKLFF,TGTGCCAGCAGCCCTACCCCCGAGAAACTGTTTTTT
-,-,TRBV3-1/TRBV3-2,TRBJ1-2,CASSQELRGGYTF,TGTGCCAGCAGCCAAGAATTAAGGGGCGGCTACACCTTC
-,-,TRBV2,TRBJ2-5,CASKGGMYQETQYF,TGTGCCAGCAAGGGGGGGATGTACCAAGAGACCCAGTACTTC
-,-,TRBV3-1/TRBV3-2,TRBJ1-1,CASSSGWAPTEAFF,TGTGCCAGCAGCTCCGGCTGGGCACCCACTGAAGCTTTCTTT
-,-,TRBV3-1/TRBV3-2,TRBJ1-5,CASSQASGRGQPQHF,TGTGCCAGCAGCCAAGCGTCAGGGAGGGGTCAGCCCCAGCATTTT
few,TRBD1,TRBV3-1/TRBV3-2,TRBJ2-5,CASSQTGRPETQYF,TGTGCCAGCAGCCAGACAGGGCGTCCGGAGACCCAGTACTTC
few,TRBD2,TRBV5-1,TRBJ2-3,CASSATSGIPTDTQYF,TGCGCCAGCAGCGCGACTAGCGGGATACCCACAGATACGCAGTATTTT
-,-,TRBV5-1,TRBJ1-2,CASSHPQGTNYGYTF,TGCGCCAGCAGCCACCCCCAGGGCACCAACTATGGCTACACCTTC
-,-,TRBV6-2/TRBV6-3,TRBJ1-1,CASSLGQEAFF,TGTGCCAGCAGCCTTGGACAGGAAGCTTTCTTT
-,TRBD1,TRBV12-3/TRBV12-4,TRBJ1-2,CASSYRGGYTF,TGTGCCAGCAGTTACAGGGGTGGCTACACCTTC
-,-,TRBV5-1,TRBJ2-2,CASSTGRATGELFF,TGCGCCAGCAGCACCGGCAGGGCCACCGGGGAGCTGTTTTTT
-,TRBD1,TRBV25-1,TRBJ1-4,CASSTPGGNGEKLFF,TGTGCCAGCAGCACCCCAGGGGGTAATGGTGAAAAACTGTTTTTT
once,-,TRBV10-3,TRBJ2-3,CAISEAMNTDTQYF,TGTGCCATCAGTGAGGCTATGAACACAGATACGCAGTATTTT
-,TRBD2,TRBV5-1,TRBJ2-2,CASSVGQGGKSTGELFF,TGCGCCAGCAGCGTGGGGCAGGGAGGGAAGAGCACCGGGGAGCTGTTTTTT
-,TRBD1,TRBV5-1,TRBJ1-4,CASSTGGTGINEKLFF,TGCGCCAGCAGCACCGGAGGGACAGGGATAAATGAAAAACTGTTTTTT
-,-,TRBV7-8,TRBJ1-3,CASSLAGGSGNTIYF,TGTGCCAGCAGCTTAGCCGGGGGCTCTGGAAACACCATATATTTT
few,-,TRBV7-2,TRBJ2-1,CASSLEIATYNEQFF,TGTGCCAGCAGCTTAGAGATAGCCACCTACAATGAGCAGTTCTTC
-,-,TRBV12-3/TRBV12-4,TRBJ1-2,CASSLRGYTF,TGTGCCAGCAGTTTACGGGGCTACACCTTC
-,-,TRBV10-3,TRBJ1-6,CAIKGAESSYNSPLHF,TGTGCCATCAAAGGGGCGGAGAGCTCCTATAATTCACCCCTCCACTTT
many,-,TRBV30,TRBJ2-3,CAWSVLGRGDTQYF,TGTGCCTGGAGTGTATTGGGTCGGGGAGATACGCAGTATTTT
-,-,TRBV28,TRBJ1-1,CASSLKSREAFF,TGTGCCAGCAGTTTGAAGTCTAGGGAAGCTTTCTTT
-,TRBD2,TRBV5-1,TRBJ2-3,CASSLAPSGRLTDTQYF,TGCGCCAGCAGCTTGGCCCCTAGCGGGAGGCTCACAGATACGCAGTATTTT
-,TRBD1,TRBV7-8,TRBJ1-2,CASSLGQGGGGYTF,TGTGCCAGCAGCCTTGGACAGGGTGGTGGCGGCTACACCTTC
-,-,TRBV15,TRBJ1-5,CATSRVGDNQPQHF,TGTGCCACCAGCAGAGTAGGGGACAATCAGCCCCAGCATTTT
-,TRBD1,TRBV7-2,TRBJ1-5,CASSYSGGGSSNQPQHF,TGTGCCAGCAGCTATTCAGGGGGTGGAAGTAGCAATCAGCCCCAGCATTTT
-,TRBD1,TRBV10-2,TRBJ1-1,CATRQGVNTEAFF,TGCGCCACCCGACAGGGTGTGAACACTGAAGCTTTCTTT
-,-,TRBV9,TRBJ2-2,CASSVRLGTGELFF,TGTGCCAGCAGCGTCCGACTGGGCACCGGGGAGCTGTTTTTT